This T cell receptor beta chain was captured in a study of brain T cells in children with intractable seizures (dated by TCRdb to the early 2020s). About the study as a whole: A NanoString immunology panel was first used to screen resected brain tissue from 50 to 65 pediatric epilepsy surgery cases for immune gene transcripts. About 70% of the 12 selected surgery cases also had pre-surgery blood sequenced, which left four cases with brain tissue only.

Beyond this particular receptor, the publication reports: Because pre- and post-surgery blood were sequenced to different depths, clones absent from the pre-surgery sample may reflect undersampling. The patients' HCMV serostatus was not known, and viral specificity was inferred solely from CDR3 sequence similarity.

The immunoSEQ assay was used to generate TCR beta chain sequences from genomic DNA. As for how the authors treated the data: CDR3 sequences that did not begin with the conserved framework cysteine at position 104 were removed manually. To get clonality, the normalized Shannon's Diversity Index was subtracted from one, giving values from 0 (maximal diversity) to 1 (oligoclonal). Differences in the frequency of the same CDR3 between samples, such as brain versus blood, were assessed with chi-squared comparison-of-proportions tests. Public clonotypes were identified through searches of immuneACCESS, and similarity to known antiviral clonotypes was evaluated with the VDJdb browser. TCRdb holds this immuneACCESS table with in-frame rearrangements only. Some clones are missing; in checked studies, unresolved V genes explain under half, and the rest has no known cause. The V and J calls and clone size are taken from that table; D and trimming were inferred from the DNA. This sample has about 340,000 clones in its table, and over 85% of those were observed once. Together, the top ten hold 5.7% of the sample.

The sample's time point, from its label and the paper: blood from clinic visit 5 months post-surgery; TSC patient then seizure free. The surgery cases showing the highest brain T cell transcript signatures were chosen for TCR beta chain sequencing of brain tissue and, when available, of blood. Prior to surgery, the patients had been treated with at least one anti-epileptic drug. TCR-sequenced patients were children with drug-resistant epilepsy due to tuberous sclerosis complex, focal cortical dysplasia, Rasmussen encephalitis or hemimegalencephaly. The Monarch genomic DNA purification kit was used to extract bulk genomic DNA from unsorted brain tissue and from whole blood. This clone was observed a single time. Its target antigen remains unknown. Base qualities are not recorded, but no much larger clone differs from it by a single base. This TCR came from a boy under two years old with tuberous sclerosis and intractable seizures. The sample consisted of peripheral blood, taken more than 4 months after surgery.

The DNA sequence follows: TGTGCCAGCAGCCCGGGACAGTTCAGGAACTATGGCTACACCTTC. It codes for CASSPGQFRNYGYTF. The chain is assembled from TRBV4-2 and TRBJ1-2; TRBD1 matches 7 bases in the middle. The CDR3 starts with the cysteine, ends with the phenylalanine, and has 15 residues. Kept here is only the CDR3 DNA, which spans 45 bases and is read in frame from base 1. CDR1 and CDR2 are read off the germline V gene as LGHNA and YNFKEQ. V trim: 4 bases; J trim: 2 bases; unmatched bases: 7.